One T cell receptor (beta chain) is described in this entry. Its target is unknown. This sample is drawn from a study of beta chain features in type 1 diabetes. General study findings and limits: Within each of all four CD4+ subsets, Type 1 diabetes patients had TCRB CDR3s that were moderately but significantly shorter.

All of the isolated RNA was reverse transcribed, so expressed TCRB transcripts were sequenced. Reads from naive, central memory and regulatory T cell samples averaged about 3.3 million. Sequencing was performed with immunoSEQ multiplex PCR; in TCRdb, only in-frame clones are kept and a portion is missing. The sample consists of a few hundred thousand clones, approximately 15% of them appearing once. In germline, CDR1 is KGHSH, CDR2 LQKENI. V trimming: 3 bases; J trimming: 9 bases; junction bases outside the gene matches: 6. The CDR3 is 14 residues long. Material: naive CD4+ T cells from blood. The chain combines TRBV18 with TRBJ2-1, with 9 positions matching TRBD2. The sequence was obtained from a man aged 18 to 30 with type 1 diabetes. The chain's CDR3 is CASSPRRGGLEQFF. CDR3 DNA: TGTGCCAGCTCACCGAGGCGGGGGGGCCTTGAGCAGTTCTTC.